This T cell receptor (beta chain) is drawn from a study of blood T cell repertoires in COVID-19. The ends were cut back, 5 bases at V and 0 bases at J, with 16 bases in the middle. This CDR3 is built from 16 residues. Per the germline V gene, CDR1 is LNHDA and CDR2 is SQIVND (reference sequence). Clones were sequenced by immunoSEQ multiplex PCR, and TCRdb holds only the in-frame ones, with some missing. The sample has roughly 70,000 clones, more than 70% seen once. This chain links TRBV19 with TRBJ1-1; tentatively, D is TRBD1 (6 bases). The source material was peripheral blood. The clonotype originates from a human donor in a cohort sampled during active COVID-19. CDR3: CASSPQGSSMNTEAFF. CDR3 nucleotide sequence: TGTGCCAGTAGTCCCCAGGGGTCGTCTATGAACACTGAAGCTTTCTTT.